This T cell receptor (beta chain) comes out of a study of early stage breast cancer tumors. Study conclusions and caveats: Tumors had about 2.3-fold higher T cell density than normal breast.

Trimming took 7 bases from V and 2 from J, leaving 9 bases between them. CDR3 length: 12 residues. The germline V gene has CDR1 SGHTA and CDR2 FQGNSA. The method was immunoSEQ multiplex PCR; TCRdb's version includes in-frame clones alone and lacks a portion of them. The table records 20,000 to 30,000 clones, about 70% of them present only once. Points on this clone: Its antigen is unknown.

The origin of this receptor is a person between 55 and 69 years old with breast cancer. The sample taken for sequencing was breast tumor tissue. The chain has TRBV7-2 and TRBJ2-7, with D possibly TRBD2 on 5 matching bases. CDR3 sequence: CASTTGTYEQYF. CDR3 bases: TGTGCCAGCACGACGGGAACCTACGAGCAGTACTTC. Filled out from reference TRBV7-2 and TRBJ2-7, the complete variable domain reads GAGVSQSPSNKVTEKGKDVELRCDPISGHTALYWYRQSLGQGLEFLIYFQGNSAPDKSGLPSDRFSAERTGGSVSTLTIQRTQQEDSAVYLCASTTGTYEQYFGPGTRLTVT.